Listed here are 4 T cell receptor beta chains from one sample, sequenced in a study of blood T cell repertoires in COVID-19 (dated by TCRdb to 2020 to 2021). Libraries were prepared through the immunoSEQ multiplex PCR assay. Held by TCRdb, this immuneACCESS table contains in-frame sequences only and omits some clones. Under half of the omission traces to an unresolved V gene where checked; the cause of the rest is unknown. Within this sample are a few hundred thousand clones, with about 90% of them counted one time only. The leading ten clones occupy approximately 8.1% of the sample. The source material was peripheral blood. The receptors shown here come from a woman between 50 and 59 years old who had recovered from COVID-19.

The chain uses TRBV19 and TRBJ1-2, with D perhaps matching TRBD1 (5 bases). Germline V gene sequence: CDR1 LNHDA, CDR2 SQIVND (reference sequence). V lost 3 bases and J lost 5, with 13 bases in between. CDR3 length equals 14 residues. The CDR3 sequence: CASSMQGAEYGYTF. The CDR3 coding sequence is TGTGCCAGTAGTATGCAAGGGGCGGAATATGGCTACACCTTC.

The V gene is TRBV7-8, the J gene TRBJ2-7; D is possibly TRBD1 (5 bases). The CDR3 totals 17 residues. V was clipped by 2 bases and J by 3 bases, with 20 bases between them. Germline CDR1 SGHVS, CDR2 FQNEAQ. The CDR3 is CASSLSLGADRNYEQYF. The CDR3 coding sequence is TGTGCCAGCAGCTTATCTCTAGGAGCCGACAGAAACTACGAGCAGTACTTC.

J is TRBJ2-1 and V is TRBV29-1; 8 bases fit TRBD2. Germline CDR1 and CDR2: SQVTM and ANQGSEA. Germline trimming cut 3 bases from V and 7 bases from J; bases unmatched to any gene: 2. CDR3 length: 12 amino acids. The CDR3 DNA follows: TGCAGCGTTGATCGGGGGGGGAATGAGCAGTTCTTC. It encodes CSVDRGGNEQFF.

CDR3 residues: CASSTYRGTAEAFF. Here the CDR3 DNA reads TGTGCCAGCAGCACATACAGGGGTACCGCTGAAGCTTTCTTT. The chain is built from TRBV11-2 and TRBJ1-1, with 7 bases matching TRBD1. CDR1 and CDR2 from the germline V gene are SGHAT and FQNNGV. The CDR3 runs 14 residues. V lost 5 bases to trimming and J lost 6 bases; unmatched junction nucleotides: 9.